This T cell receptor beta chain was sequenced for a study of cytomegalovirus exposure and HLA in healthy donors. In the PCR, 60 Vbeta and 13 Jbeta primers were used. Only in-frame clones appear in the TCRdb table, and some are missing; sequencing was by immunoSEQ multiplex PCR. The sample comprises 150,000 to 200,000 clones, approximately 81% of which are singletons, and less than 3% rests with the top ten. The V segment lost 0 bases and the J segment 1 base; nucleotides outside the gene matches: 10. This CDR3 region has 18 residues. Germline V gives CDR1 LGHNA, CDR2 YSLEER. Broader study findings: The productive fraction for most TCR beta V segments was about 87% or about 30% in an earlier analysis.

This clone was observed a single time. Its target is unknown. This TCR derives from a male donor in good health and CMV-seronegative. Sequences were obtained from PBMCs. The genes are TRBV4-3 and TRBJ2-5; TRBD2 matches 8 bases. The CDR3 DNA is TGCGCCAGCAGCCAAGATTACAGTGTCGGGGGGGTCCAAGAGACCCAGTACTTC. This gives the protein CASSQDYSVGGVQETQYF.